This TCR beta chain appears in the sequencing data of a study of cytomegalovirus exposure and HLA in healthy donors. Study results and limitations: About 150 TCR beta chains were listed as cytomegalovirus-associated. A later analysis found first-cohort TCR clusters tended to co-occur in the approximately 110 validation repertoires.

This CDR3 region has 15 residues. Germline loops: CDR1 MGHRA, CDR2 YSYEKL. V lost 2 bases and J lost 5, with 13 bases in between. Comment on this clone: Its specificity is unknown.

Some clones are missing from TCRdb's copy, which holds only in-frame ones; the method was immunoSEQ multiplex PCR. The table lists some 80,000 clones, around 96% of them singletons. The V and J genes are TRBV4-1 and TRBJ1-5, with a weak D call TRBD1 (6 bases). This sequence was found in a woman aged 18-30 years in good health and CMV-seronegative. Sequencing was carried out using PBMCs. The CDR3 DNA reads as TGCGCCAGCAGCCAACCCGACAGGAGTGATCAGCCCCAGCATTTT. This translates into CASSQPDRSDQPQHF.